The rows below give T cell receptor beta chains drawn from one sample of a study of control samples from healthy donors and cancer patients. Using immunoSEQ multiplex PCR, the repertoire was profiled, and TCRdb retains in-frame clones only, with some absent. This sample yields about 130,000 clones, of which roughly 90% are seen a single time; approximately 2.2% belongs to the top ten. Sequenced input: blood. These receptor sequences come from a woman in her 50s in good health. Each CDR3 is given with its conserved first and last residue. Fields, in order: J gene, clone size, V gene, CDR3 protein. Part of the rows lack a size; the others show once, few, many or a class for expanded clones.

J gene: TRBJ1-2
clone size: NA
V gene: TRBV6-5
CDR3 protein: CASSYHGDTPNYGYTF

J gene: TRBJ1-5
clone size: NA
V gene: TRBV18
CDR3 protein: CASSPVTGGQPQHF

J gene: TRBJ2-1
clone size: NA
V gene: TRBV11-2
CDR3 protein: CASSSLQDSFF

J gene: TRBJ1-4
clone size: NA
V gene: TRBV30
CDR3 protein: CAWSVVQDEKLFF

J gene: TRBJ2-3
clone size: NA
V gene: TRBV27
CDR3 protein: CASSLSISTDTQYF

J gene: TRBJ2-1
clone size: NA
V gene: TRBV5-1
CDR3 protein: CASSLTPGTGEQFF

J gene: TRBJ2-7
clone size: NA
V gene: TRBV5-5
CDR3 protein: CASSLASGTSEQYF

J gene: TRBJ2-1
clone size: NA
V gene: TRBV15
CDR3 protein: CATSSWDRRCNEQFF

J gene: TRBJ2-1
clone size: NA
V gene: TRBV5-6
CDR3 protein: CASSLRTRRSYNEQFF

J gene: TRBJ2-7
clone size: NA
V gene: TRBV6-6
CDR3 protein: CASSFDPGGVGEQYF

J gene: TRBJ1-2
clone size: NA
V gene: TRBV15
CDR3 protein: CATSRFKGAPRGYTF

J gene: TRBJ1-2
clone size: few
V gene: TRBV6-6
CDR3 protein: CASRATGAYTF

J gene: TRBJ2-7
clone size: NA
V gene: TRBV5-1
CDR3 protein: CASSSDRGITYEQYF

J gene: TRBJ2-1
clone size: NA
V gene: TRBV5-1
CDR3 protein: CASSRTSFSYNEQFF

J gene: TRBJ1-6
clone size: NA
V gene: TRBV11-2
CDR3 protein: CASSSRDRNNSPLHF

J gene: TRBJ2-1
clone size: once
V gene: TRBV4-2
CDR3 protein: CASSPIAGSRLHEQFF

J gene: TRBJ1-3
clone size: NA
V gene: TRBV28
CDR3 protein: CASSLGTSIGNTIYF

J gene: TRBJ2-5
clone size: NA
V gene: TRBV20-1
CDR3 protein: CSARGLETQYF

J gene: TRBJ1-6
clone size: NA
V gene: TRBV2
CDR3 protein: CASSPDPSSPLHF

J gene: TRBJ2-6
clone size: NA
V gene: TRBV5-8
CDR3 protein: CASSAGAGAGANVLTF

J gene: TRBJ1-2
clone size: NA
V gene: TRBV5-6
CDR3 protein: CASSSGPQTSYGYTF

J gene: TRBJ1-6
clone size: NA
V gene: TRBV5-1
CDR3 protein: CASSSRGTYNSPLHF

J gene: TRBJ1-6
clone size: NA
V gene: TRBV6-5
CDR3 protein: CASTRDLEGSPLHF

J gene: TRBJ2-7
clone size: NA
V gene: TRBV14
CDR3 protein: CASSQLGIYEQYF